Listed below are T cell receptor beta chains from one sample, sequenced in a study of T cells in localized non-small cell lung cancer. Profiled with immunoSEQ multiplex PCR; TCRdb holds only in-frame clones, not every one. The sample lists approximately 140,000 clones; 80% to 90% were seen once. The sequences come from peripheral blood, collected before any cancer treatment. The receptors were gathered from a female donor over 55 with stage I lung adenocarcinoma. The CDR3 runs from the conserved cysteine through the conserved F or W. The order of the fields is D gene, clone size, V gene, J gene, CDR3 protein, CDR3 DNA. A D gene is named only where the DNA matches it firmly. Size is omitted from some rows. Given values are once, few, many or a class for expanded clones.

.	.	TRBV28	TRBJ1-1	CASRLRVATEAFF	TGTGCCAGCAGACTAAGGGTTGCCACTGAAGCTTTCTTT
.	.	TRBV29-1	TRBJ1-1	CSASENYEAFF	TGCAGCGCCAGTGAGAATTATGAAGCTTTCTTT
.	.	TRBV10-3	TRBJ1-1	CAIRARGYLTEAFF	TGTGCCATCAGGGCCAGGGGATACCTCACTGAAGCTTTCTTT
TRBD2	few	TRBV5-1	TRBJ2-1	CASSLLSGTKYNEQFF	TGCGCCAGCAGCTTGTTATCCGGGACTAAATACAATGAGCAGTTCTTC
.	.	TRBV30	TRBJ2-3	CAFTGGDFGADTQYF	TGTGCCTTTACAGGGGGGGATTTCGGGGCAGATACGCAGTATTTT
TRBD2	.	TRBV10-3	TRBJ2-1	CAISEGLAVNNEQFF	TGTGCCATCAGTGAAGGACTAGCGGTCAACAATGAGCAGTTCTTC
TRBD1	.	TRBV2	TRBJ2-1	CASKLRTGLGEQFF	TGTGCCAGCAAGCTAAGGACAGGGCTCGGTGAGCAGTTCTTC
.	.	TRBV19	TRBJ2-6	CASSIEGNSGANVLTF	TGTGCCAGTAGTATCGAAGGAAACTCTGGGGCCAACGTCCTGACTTTC
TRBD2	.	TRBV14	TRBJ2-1	CASSQTSVHEQFF	TGTGCCAGCAGCCAAACTAGCGTCCATGAGCAGTTCTTC
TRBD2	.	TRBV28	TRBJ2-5	CASREAGGPQETQYF	TGTGCCAGCAGGGAGGCGGGAGGGCCCCAAGAGACCCAGTACTTC
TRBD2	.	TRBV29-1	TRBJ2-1	CSVDREGLIDEQFF	TGCAGCGTTGATCGGGAGGGCCTTATCGATGAGCAGTTCTTC
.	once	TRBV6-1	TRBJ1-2	CASSDSSTAVYGYTF	TGTGCCAGCAGTGATTCTTCCACGGCAGTCTATGGCTACACCTTC
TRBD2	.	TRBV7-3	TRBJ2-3	CASSETSGSDTQYF	TGTGCCAGCAGCGAGACTAGCGGCAGCGATACGCAGTATTTT
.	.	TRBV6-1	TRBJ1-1	CASSEQAIAAEAFF	TGTGCCAGCAGTGAACAGGCCATTGCCGCTGAAGCTTTCTTT
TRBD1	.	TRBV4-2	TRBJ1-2	CASSLRGQTGYTF	TGTGCCAGCAGCTTGAGGGGACAGACTGGCTACACCTTC
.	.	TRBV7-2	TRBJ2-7	CASSLVVWGPYEQYF	TGTGCCAGCAGCTTAGTTGTTTGGGGGCCCTACGAGCAGTACTTC
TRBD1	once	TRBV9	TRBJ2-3	CASSLDRTPTDTQYF	TGTGCCAGCAGCCTGGACAGGACCCCCACAGATACGCAGTATTTT
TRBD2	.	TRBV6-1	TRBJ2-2	CASSEGGGVFRKTRELFF	TGTGCCAGCAGTGAAGGCGGGGGTGTCTTTAGGAAGACCAGGGAGCTGTTTTTT
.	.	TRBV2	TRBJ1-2	CASSVLAGSNYGYTF	TGTGCCAGCAGTGTATTAGCAGGTTCCAACTATGGCTACACCTTC
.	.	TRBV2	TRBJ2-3	CASSGSGSRTDTQYF	TGTGCCAGCAGTGGAAGCGGCTCCCGCACAGATACGCAGTATTTT
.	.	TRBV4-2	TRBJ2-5	CASSQDGTETQYF	TGTGCCAGCAGCCAAGACGGCACAGAGACCCAGTACTTC